The rows below give T cell receptor beta chains drawn from one sample of a study of T cell changes during pregnancy in multiple sclerosis. TCRdb's copy holds only in-frame clones and misses some; the assay was immunoSEQ multiplex PCR. Of 85,000 to 120,000 clones in the sample, 91% are singletons; the top ten hold 1.6%. Sequenced here: peripheral blood, sampled before pregnancy. These receptor sequences come from a female donor with multiple sclerosis, enrolled in a pregnancy study. The CDR3 runs from the conserved cysteine through the conserved F or W. The D gene is left open where the match is weak. Clone size is given for some rows only: seen once, a few or many times, or a class if the clone is expanded.

>TRBD1|NA|TRBV19|TRBJ1-6
CASSEGQGRSPLHF
TGTGCCAGTAGCGAGGGACAGGGTCGTTCACCCCTCCACTTT
>TRBD2|few|TRBV18|TRBJ2-7
CASSRRTSGFSEQYF
TGTGCCAGCTCACGTCGGACTAGCGGGTTCAGCGAGCAGTACTTC
>NA|once|TRBV7-2|TRBJ1-6
CASSFSINSPLHF
TGTGCCAGCAGCTTCAGTATAAATTCACCCCTCCACTTT
>TRBD1|once|TRBV19|TRBJ1-2
CASSIAGTGANNYGYTF
TGTGCCAGTAGTATAGCAGGGACAGGGGCCAATAACTATGGCTACACCTTC
>TRBD1|NA|TRBV11-2|TRBJ2-7
CASSWGQGTYEQYF
TGTGCCAGCAGCTGGGGACAGGGAACCTACGAGCAGTACTTC
>NA|NA|TRBV7-9|TRBJ2-3
CASSLVGGSTDTQYF
TGTGCCAGCAGCTTAGTCGGGGGAAGCACAGATACGCAGTATTTT
>NA|NA|TRBV7-9|TRBJ1-6
CASSLNPDTLHF
TGTGCCAGCAGCTTAAACCCGGACACCCTCCACTTT
>NA|few|TRBV7-2|TRBJ2-5
CASRNVARQETQYF
TGTGCCAGCCGAAACGTAGCGCGTCAAGAGACCCAGTACTTC
>TRBD2|few|TRBV5-4|TRBJ2-5
CASSLGLAGGKETQYF
TGTGCCAGCAGCCTAGGACTAGCGGGGGGGAAAGAGACCCAGTACTTC
>NA|NA|TRBV6-1|TRBJ2-2
CASSEQGSTGELFF
TGTGCCAGCAGTGAACAGGGTAGCACCGGGGAGCTGTTTTTT
>NA|NA|TRBV5-6|TRBJ1-6
CASSTGNFSPLHF
TGTGCCAGCAGCACCGGGAACTTTTCACCCCTCCACTTT
>TRBD1|NA|TRBV7-3|TRBJ2-7
CASSFSGQGGHEQYF
TGTGCCAGCAGCTTTTCGGGACAGGGAGGTCACGAGCAGTACTTC
>NA|once|TRBV7-2|TRBJ2-4
CASSRGLAKNIQYF
TGTGCCAGCAGCCGGGGGTTAGCCAAAAACATTCAGTACTTC
>NA|NA|TRBV5-6|TRBJ2-7
CASSRQAYEQYF
TGTGCCAGCAGCAGACAAGCCTACGAGCAGTACTTC
>NA|NA|TRBV7-9|TRBJ1-5
CASSSRPTGDQPQHF
TGTGCCAGCAGCTCACGGCCGACAGGCGATCAGCCCCAGCATTTT
>NA|once|TRBV28|TRBJ2-1
CASSPRGEQFF
TGTGCCAGCAGTCCCCGAGGTGAGCAGTTCTTC
>NA|NA|TRBV5-6|TRBJ1-3
CASSLTQTYSGNTIYF
TGTGCCAGCAGCTTGACACAGACATACTCTGGAAACACCATATATTTT
>TRBD2|NA|TRBV6-6|TRBJ2-1
CATLAARWFF
TGTGCCACGCTAGCGGCCAGATGGTTCTTC
>TRBD1|NA|TRBV5-1|TRBJ2-1
CASSQVEGASSYNEQFF
TGCGCCAGCAGCCAGGTTGAGGGGGCGAGCTCCTACAATGAGCAGTTCTTC
>NA|NA|TRBV6-6|TRBJ1-1
CASSLQGIPNTEAFF
TGTGCCAGCAGTCTACAGGGAATCCCGAACACTGAAGCTTTCTTT
>NA|NA|TRBV6-1|TRBJ2-7
CASSDSGTLSYEQYF
TGTGCCAGCAGTGATAGCGGTACCCTCTCCTACGAGCAGTACTTC
>TRBD1|NA|TRBV5-4|TRBJ1-2
CASSLFRGTGGHGYTF
TGTGCCAGCAGCTTGTTTAGGGGGACAGGGGGTCATGGCTACACCTTC
>NA|NA|TRBV9|TRBJ2-2
CASSRYLSGTGELFF
TGTGCCAGCAGTCGATATCTGTCCGGGACCGGGGAGCTGTTTTTT
>TRBD1|NA|TRBV7-9|TRBJ1-1
CASSFRTGNTEAFF
TGTGCCAGCAGCTTCAGGACAGGGAACACTGAAGCTTTCTTT
>NA|few|TRBV7-3|TRBJ1-1
CASSLELNTEAFF
TGTGCCAGCAGCTTGGAGCTGAACACTGAAGCTTTCTTT
>NA|NA|TRBV2|TRBJ1-1
CASSRDSSGTEAFF
TGTGCCAGCAGTCGGGATTCTTCGGGGACTGAAGCTTTCTTT
>NA|NA|TRBV7-9|TRBJ2-7
CASSLAGRFYEQYF
TGTGCCAGCAGCTTAGCGGGCAGGTTCTACGAGCAGTACTTC
>TRBD2|NA|TRBV27|TRBJ2-7
CASSGLAGGNEQYF
TGTGCCAGCAGTGGACTAGCGGGAGGAAACGAGCAGTACTTC
>NA|NA|TRBV7-8|TRBJ2-1
CASSYGLQTSYNEQFF
TGTGCCAGCAGCTATGGATTACAGACCTCCTACAATGAGCAGTTCTTC
>NA|NA|TRBV4-1|TRBJ1-5
CASSQRDDQPQHF
TGCGCCAGCAGCCAGAGGGATGATCAGCCCCAGCATTTT
>TRBD2|NA|TRBV6-6|TRBJ2-7
CASSLGSGGAYEQYF
TGTGCCAGCAGTTTAGGAAGCGGGGGGGCCTACGAGCAGTACTTC
>NA|NA|TRBV9|TRBJ1-6
CASSATGTWESPLHF
TGTGCCAGCAGCGCGACCGGGACATGGGAGTCACCCCTCCACTTT
>NA|NA|TRBV15|TRBJ2-3
CATSRGQASSTDTQYF
TGTGCCACCAGCAGAGGACAGGCTTCTAGCACAGATACGCAGTATTTT
>NA|NA|TRBV7-2|TRBJ1-2
CASSPSPYGYTF
TGTGCCAGCAGCCCGTCCCCCTATGGCTACACCTTC
>NA|NA|TRBV7-2|TRBJ2-5
CASSSQKETQYF
TGTGCCAGCAGCTCACAGAAAGAGACCCAGTACTTC
>TRBD1|NA|TRBV28|TRBJ2-7
CASGALTRTGGGQYF
TGTGCCAGCGGCGCCTTAACTCGGACAGGGGGCGGGCAGTACTTC
>NA|once|TRBV7-8|TRBJ1-4
CASSTRTAEKLFF
TGTGCCAGCAGCACGAGGACAGCCGAAAAACTGTTTTTT
>TRBD2|once|TRBV11-2|TRBJ2-7
CASSLAVSGSSRDEQYF
TGTGCCAGCAGCTTAGCGGTTAGCGGGAGCTCCCGAGACGAGCAGTACTTC
>NA|NA|TRBV19|TRBJ2-3
CASSTPEARLRTSTDTQYF
TGTGCCAGTAGTACCCCGGAGGCTCGCCTTCGAACTAGCACAGATACGCAGTATTTT
>NA|NA|TRBV12-2|TRBJ1-1
CASRLLGLKASEAFF
TGTGCAAGTCGCTTACTAGGCCTTAAAGCGAGTGAAGCTTTCTTT
>NA|once|TRBV6-5|TRBJ1-2
CASSYWAGGDGYTF
TGTGCCAGCAGTTACTGGGCGGGGGGGGATGGCTACACCTTC
>NA|NA|TRBV30|TRBJ2-2
CAWKAPLRGKSGELFF
TGTGCCTGGAAGGCACCCCTCAGGGGAAAGTCCGGGGAGCTGTTTTTT
>NA|NA|TRBV28|TRBJ2-1
CASSFRSPRNEQFF
TGTGCCAGCAGTTTTCGCTCACCGAGGAATGAGCAGTTCTTC
>TRBD2|NA|TRBV29-1|TRBJ2-1
CSVPTSGVYYNEQFF
TGCAGCGTCCCGACTAGCGGGGTGTACTACAATGAGCAGTTCTTC
>TRBD1|NA|TRBV2|TRBJ1-2
CARHLPGQGNGYTF
TGTGCGCGACACCTACCGGGACAGGGAAATGGCTACACCTTC
>NA|NA|TRBV5-6|TRBJ2-1
CASSLGPGGYNEQFF
TGTGCCAGCAGCCTTGGCCCAGGAGGCTACAATGAGCAGTTCTTC
>TRBD1|once|TRBV6-5|TRBJ1-1
CASSHGTGEAFF
TGTGCCAGCAGTCATGGGACAGGCGAAGCTTTCTTT
>NA|NA|TRBV9|TRBJ2-7
CASSVDQGQGQYF
TGTGCCAGCAGCGTAGACCAGGGTCAAGGGCAGTACTTC
>NA|NA|TRBV29-1|TRBJ2-5
CSVVMETQYF
TGCAGCGTTGTCATGGAGACCCAGTACTTC
>TRBD1|NA|TRBV27|TRBJ1-4
CASNSTRRTGADEKLFF
TGTGCCAGCAATTCCACTCGACGGACAGGGGCGGATGAAAAACTGTTTTTT
>NA|NA|TRBV5-6|TRBJ2-4
CASSQVDRAKNIQYF
TGTGCCAGCAGCCAGGTCGACAGGGCCAAAAACATTCAGTACTTC
>TRBD2|NA|TRBV5-5|TRBJ2-3
CASSSPSGVTDTQYF
TGTGCCAGCAGCTCCCCTAGCGGTGTTACAGATACGCAGTATTTT